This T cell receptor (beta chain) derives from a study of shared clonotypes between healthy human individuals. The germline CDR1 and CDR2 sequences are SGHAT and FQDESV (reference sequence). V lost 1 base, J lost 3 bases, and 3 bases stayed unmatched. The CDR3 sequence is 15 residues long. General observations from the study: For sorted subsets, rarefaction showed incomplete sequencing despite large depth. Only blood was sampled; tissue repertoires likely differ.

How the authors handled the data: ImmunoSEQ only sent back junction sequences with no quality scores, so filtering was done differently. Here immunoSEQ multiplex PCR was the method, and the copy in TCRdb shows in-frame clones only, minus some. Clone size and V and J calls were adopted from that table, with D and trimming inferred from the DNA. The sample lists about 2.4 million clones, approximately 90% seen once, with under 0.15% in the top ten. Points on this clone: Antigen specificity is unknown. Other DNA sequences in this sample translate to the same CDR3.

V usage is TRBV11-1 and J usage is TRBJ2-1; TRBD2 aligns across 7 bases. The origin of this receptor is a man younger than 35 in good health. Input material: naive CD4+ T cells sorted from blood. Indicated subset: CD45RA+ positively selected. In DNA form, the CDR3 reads TGTGCCAGCAGCTTAGGGCTAGCGGACTACAATGAGCAGTTCTTC. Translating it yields CASSLGLADYNEQFF.